This entry features one TCR beta chain sequence. The antigen is unknown. J was trimmed by 2 bases and V by 0 bases; bases with no gene match: 2. CDR1 and CDR2 (germline): SGHRS, YFSETQ. The length of the CDR3 is 16 residues. The data stem from a study of human thymus T cells. Points from the study as a whole: Usage of V and J genes appeared biased in thymic and blood repertoires.

Congenital heart defects were the reason for the corrective surgery that the donors, healthy Finnish infants, were having. During surgery, roughly 0.5-1 mL peripheral blood was drawn from four of eight donors. Genomic DNA was extracted from every available blood leukocyte. Profiled with immunoSEQ multiplex PCR; TCRdb holds only in-frame clones, not every one. In the table there are some 57,000 clones, around 94% of which are singletons. What was sequenced was blood. The clonotype was recovered from a boy less than two years old with a congenital heart defect but otherwise immunologically healthy. This chain uses TRBV5-1 with TRBJ2-1; 10 bases fit TRBD2. CDR3 loop: CASSLDSGRAYNEQFF. As DNA, the CDR3 is TGCGCCAGCAGCTTGGACAGCGGGAGGGCCTACAATGAGCAGTTCTTC. Together with reference TRBV5-1 and TRBJ2-1, the CDR3 gives the full variable domain: KAGVTQTPRYLIKTRGQQVTLSCSPISGHRSVSWYQQTPGQGLQFLFEYFSETQRNKGNFPGRFSGRQFSNSRSEMNVSTLELGDSALYLCASSLDSGRAYNEQFFGPGTRLTVL.